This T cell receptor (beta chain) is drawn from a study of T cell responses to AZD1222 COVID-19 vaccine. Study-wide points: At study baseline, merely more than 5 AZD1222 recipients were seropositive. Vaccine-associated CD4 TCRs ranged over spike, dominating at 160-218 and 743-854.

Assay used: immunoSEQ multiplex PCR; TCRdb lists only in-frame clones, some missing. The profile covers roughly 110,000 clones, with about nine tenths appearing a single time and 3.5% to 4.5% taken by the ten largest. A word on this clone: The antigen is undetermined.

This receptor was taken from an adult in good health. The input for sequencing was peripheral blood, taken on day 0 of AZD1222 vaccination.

The CDR3 loop reads CASTPGQARGYTF. The CDR3 DNA sequence: TGTGCCAGTACCCCGGGACAGGCTCGGGGCTACACCTTC. This chain links TRBV19 with TRBJ1-2; 8 bases fit TRBD1. With 7 bases clipped from V and 8 bases from J, the junction kept 9 bases outside the gene matches. Germline values: CDR1 LNHDA, CDR2 SQIVND (reference sequence). The CDR3 extends over 13 amino acids.